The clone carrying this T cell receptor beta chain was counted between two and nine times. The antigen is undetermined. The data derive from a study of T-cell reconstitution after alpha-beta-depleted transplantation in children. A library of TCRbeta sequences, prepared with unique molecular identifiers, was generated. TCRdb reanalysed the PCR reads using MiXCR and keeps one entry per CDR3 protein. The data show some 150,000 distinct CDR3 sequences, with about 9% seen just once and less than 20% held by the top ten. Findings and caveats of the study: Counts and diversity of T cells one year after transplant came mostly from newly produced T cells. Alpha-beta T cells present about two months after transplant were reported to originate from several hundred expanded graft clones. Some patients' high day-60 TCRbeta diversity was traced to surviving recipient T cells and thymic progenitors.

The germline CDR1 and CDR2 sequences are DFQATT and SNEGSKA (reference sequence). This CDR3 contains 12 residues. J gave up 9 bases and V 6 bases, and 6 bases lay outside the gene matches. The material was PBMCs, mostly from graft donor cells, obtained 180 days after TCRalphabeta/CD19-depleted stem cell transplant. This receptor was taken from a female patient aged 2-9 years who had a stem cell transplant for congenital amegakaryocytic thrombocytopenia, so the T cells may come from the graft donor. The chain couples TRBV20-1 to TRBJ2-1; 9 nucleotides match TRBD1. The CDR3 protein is CSATGGLGEQFF. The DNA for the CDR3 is TGCAGTGCAACAGGGGGCCTGGGTGAGCAGTTCTTC.